This T cell receptor beta chain was profiled in a study of T-cell memory formation after mild COVID-19. The CDR3 contains 13 residues. CDR1 and CDR2 from the germline V gene are MNHEY and SMNVEV (reference sequence). V was clipped by 5 bases and J by 6 bases, with 13 bases between them. A note on this clonotype: Its specificity is not known.

Study results and limitations: Several responding clones turned up in pre-infection memory, indicating that cross-reactive memory may have taken part.

TCRdb independently ran MiXCR on the 5' RACE reads; one entry per CDR3 protein. The table has about 440,000 distinct CDR3 sequences, about 19% seen once. The V and J genes are TRBV27 and TRBJ1-2; tentative D call: TRBD1 (6 bases). Sequenced sample: PBMCs or a T cell subset sorted from them (not recorded which). The origin of this receptor is an adult woman who had mild COVID-19 (a few samples of this study predate the infection). Cell type and time point are not known. For the CDR3, the DNA is TGTGCCAGCAGTGAGGGGGGGACCAATGGCTACACCTTC. Its translation: CASSEGGTNGYTF.